This TCR beta chain was sequenced in a study of T cells in Graves' hyperthyroidism and ophthalmopathy. Study conclusions and caveats: Ophthalmopathy, which appeared later, was predicted by the model a median about 6 months before onset.

Researchers amplified the TCR beta CDR3 regions from RNA transcripts. During a first-round RT-PCR of the TCR CDR3, the HTBI primer set was used. Each CDR3 protein gets one entry after TCRdb re-called the multiplex PCR reads with MiXCR. The sample holds hundreds of thousands of distinct CDR3 sequences; roughly 25% are singletons and the top ten take around 79%. By sample share, this clonotype is medium-sized. The antigen is not known. The V gene's germline CDR1 is SNHLY and CDR2 FYNNEI. This CDR3 region has 15 residues. The trim removed 1 base at V and 8 bases at J, leaving 4 bases unmatched. The source is a man over 45 with Graves' hyperthyroidism. The sequenced material came from blood. The chain links TRBV2 to TRBJ2-1; 11 nucleotides agree with TRBD2. In DNA form, the CDR3 reads TGTGCCAGCAGTGAAGAAACTAGCGGGAGTCATGAGCAGTTCTTC. Its translation is CASSEETSGSHEQFF.